Listed below are T cell receptor beta chains from one sample, sequenced in a study of blood T cell repertoires in COVID-19. Assay used: immunoSEQ multiplex PCR; TCRdb lists only in-frame clones, some missing. Here the sample spans under 150,000 clones, 70% to 90% being singletons. The sample consisted of peripheral blood. These receptors originate from a woman aged 50 to 60 who had recovered from COVID-19. Each CDR3 is given with its conserved first and last residue. The D gene is left open where the match is weak. Expanded clones get a size class; other rows say once, few or many, or leave the size out.

CDR3: CASSLIQQETQYF
DNA: TGTGCCAGCAGCTTGATACAGCAAGAGACCCAGTACTTC
V: TRBV5-8
D: NA
size: once
J: TRBJ2-5

CDR3: CASSQGAGGSETQYF
DNA: TGTGCCAGCAGCCAAGGAGCCGGGGGGTCGGAGACCCAGTACTTC
V: TRBV3-1/TRBV3-2
D: TRBD2
size: NA
J: TRBJ2-5

CDR3: CASSPGHRESNQPQHF
DNA: TGCGCCAGCAGCCCGGGACATCGGGAATCTAATCAGCCCCAGCATTTT
V: TRBV5-1
D: NA
size: once
J: TRBJ1-5

CDR3: CASIRTGTDTQYF
DNA: TGTGCCAGCATCAGGACAGGGACGGATACGCAGTATTTT
V: TRBV11-3
D: TRBD1
size: NA
J: TRBJ2-3

CDR3: CASRRGTDTQYF
DNA: TGCGCCAGCAGGCGGGGAACAGATACGCAGTATTTT
V: TRBV5-1
D: NA
size: NA
J: TRBJ2-3

CDR3: CSVVFATNEKLFF
DNA: TGCAGCGTTGTGTTCGCAACTAATGAAAAACTGTTTTTT
V: TRBV29-1
D: NA
size: NA
J: TRBJ1-4

CDR3: CASSGRRWRELADTQYF
DNA: TGTGCCAGCAGCGGTCGGAGGTGGCGGGAGTTGGCAGATACGCAGTATTTT
V: TRBV7-8
D: TRBD2
size: NA
J: TRBJ2-3

CDR3: CASSPYPTGGGFGELFF
DNA: TGTGCCAGCAGCCCCTATCCGACAGGGGGCGGCTTCGGGGAGCTGTTTTTT
V: TRBV7-3
D: TRBD1
size: NA
J: TRBJ2-2

CDR3: CASSPRFSGSGQFF
DNA: TGTGCCAGCTCACCACGATTTAGCGGGAGTGGGCAGTTCTTC
V: TRBV18
D: TRBD2
size: NA
J: TRBJ2-1

CDR3: CASSSYEGVKGETQYF
DNA: TGTGCCAGCAGTTCATATGAGGGGGTCAAGGGAGAGACCCAGTACTTC
V: TRBV28
D: NA
size: NA
J: TRBJ2-5

CDR3: CASSFGVNYGYTF
DNA: TGTGCCAGCAGTTTCGGGGTTAACTATGGCTACACCTTC
V: TRBV12-3/TRBV12-4
D: NA
size: NA
J: TRBJ1-2

CDR3: CASSHQLAGVYNEQFF
DNA: TGCGCCAGCAGCCACCAACTAGCGGGAGTTTACAATGAGCAGTTCTTC
V: TRBV4-3
D: TRBD2
size: NA
J: TRBJ2-1

CDR3: CASSLHRDRGTEAFF
DNA: TGTGCCAGTAGTCTGCACCGGGACAGGGGCACTGAAGCTTTCTTT
V: TRBV19
D: TRBD1
size: NA
J: TRBJ1-1

CDR3: CASSQDPPTTRTNYGYTF
DNA: TGCGCCAGCAGCCAAGACCCCCCGACGACGAGGACTAACTATGGCTACACCTTC
V: TRBV4-1
D: NA
size: once
J: TRBJ1-2

CDR3: CASSLGTGMNTEAFF
DNA: TGCGCCAGCAGCTTAGGTACGGGTATGAACACTGAAGCTTTCTTT
V: TRBV5-1
D: NA
size: NA
J: TRBJ1-1

CDR3: CASSFGQDRFVDTF
DNA: TGTGCCAGCAGCTTCGGACAGGATAGGTTTGTCGACACCTTC
V: TRBV5-4
D: TRBD1
size: NA
J: TRBJ1-2

CDR3: CASSRTSGGLTDTQYF
DNA: TGTGCCAGTAGTCGGACTAGCGGGGGCCTCACAGATACGCAGTATTTT
V: TRBV19
D: TRBD2
size: NA
J: TRBJ2-3

CDR3: CASRLQGNQPQHF
DNA: TGTGCCAGCAGGCTACAGGGCAATCAGCCCCAGCATTTT
V: TRBV6-5
D: NA
size: NA
J: TRBJ1-5

CDR3: CSGGTSGSTQYF
DNA: TGCAGCGGCGGGACTAGCGGGAGTACCCAGTACTTC
V: TRBV29-1
D: TRBD2
size: few
J: TRBJ2-5

CDR3: CASSPVESGMLDEQFF
DNA: TGTGCCAGCAGCCCCGTCGAGAGCGGGATGCTCGATGAGCAGTTCTTC
V: TRBV3-1/TRBV3-2
D: TRBD2
size: NA
J: TRBJ2-1

CDR3: CASSIRNSPLHF
DNA: TGTGCCAGCTCAATTAGAAATTCACCCCTCCACTTT
V: TRBV12-3/TRBV12-4
D: NA
size: NA
J: TRBJ1-6

CDR3: CASSSDSYGYTF
DNA: TGCGCCAGCAGCTCAGACAGCTATGGCTACACCTTC
V: TRBV5-1
D: NA
size: NA
J: TRBJ1-2

CDR3: CASSLDGGPSEETQYF
DNA: TGTGCCAGCAGCTTGGATGGGGGCCCGTCAGAAGAGACCCAGTACTTC
V: TRBV5-4
D: NA
size: NA
J: TRBJ2-5

CDR3: CASSLQWGVAGELFF
DNA: TGTGCCAGCAGCCTTCAGTGGGGAGTGGCCGGGGAGCTGTTTTTT
V: TRBV7-3
D: NA
size: NA
J: TRBJ2-2

CDR3: CASSRGLGGSLYNEQFF
DNA: TGTGCCAGCAGCCGGGGATTAGGCGGGAGCCTCTACAATGAGCAGTTCTTC
V: TRBV4-2
D: TRBD2
size: NA
J: TRBJ2-1

CDR3: CASSPEVTTYQPQHF
DNA: TGTGCCAGTAGTCCGGAAGTGACTACTTATCAGCCCCAGCATTTT
V: TRBV19
D: NA
size: NA
J: TRBJ1-5

CDR3: CASSGEGPGELFF
DNA: TGTGCCAGCAGTGGGGAGGGTCCCGGGGAGCTGTTTTTT
V: TRBV9
D: TRBD2
size: NA
J: TRBJ2-2

CDR3: CASSLVTEGNAFF
DNA: TGTGCCAGCAGCTTAGTGACAGAAGGAAATGCTTTCTTT
V: TRBV11-3
D: NA
size: NA
J: TRBJ1-1

CDR3: CAISPGTSSETQYF
DNA: TGTGCCATCAGTCCCGGGACTAGCAGCGAGACCCAGTACTTC
V: TRBV10-3
D: TRBD2
size: NA
J: TRBJ2-5

CDR3: CASSSLRTGDSYEQYF
DNA: TGTGCCAGCAGCTCGCTGCGGACAGGGGACTCCTACGAGCAGTACTTC
V: TRBV7-9
D: TRBD1
size: NA
J: TRBJ2-7

CDR3: CASSRDQRETGELFF
DNA: TGTGCCAGCTCCAGGGATCAGCGGGAGACCGGGGAGCTGTTTTTT
V: TRBV6-6
D: TRBD2
size: NA
J: TRBJ2-2

CDR3: CSASPGTGGYGYTF
DNA: TGCAGTGCTAGTCCCGGGACAGGGGGATATGGCTACACCTTC
V: TRBV20-1
D: TRBD1
size: once
J: TRBJ1-2

CDR3: CASRYYRETEAFF
DNA: TGTGCCAGCAGATATTACAGGGAGACTGAAGCTTTCTTT
V: TRBV6-5
D: NA
size: NA
J: TRBJ1-1

CDR3: CASSIGSRTEAFF
DNA: TGTGCCAGCAGTATTGGGAGTCGCACTGAAGCTTTCTTT
V: TRBV12-3/TRBV12-4
D: NA
size: once
J: TRBJ1-1

CDR3: CASSLVAEPSYTDTQYF
DNA: TGTGCCAGCAGCTTAGTAGCTGAGCCTAGCTACACAGATACGCAGTATTTT
V: TRBV7-2
D: NA
size: NA
J: TRBJ2-3

CDR3: CASSPTGLNEKLFF
DNA: TGCGCCAGCAGCCCGACAGGGCTCAATGAAAAACTGTTTTTT
V: TRBV4-1
D: TRBD1
size: NA
J: TRBJ1-4

CDR3: CASSEKGGIQETQYF
DNA: TGTGCCAGCAGTGAGAAGGGCGGGATCCAAGAGACCCAGTACTTC
V: TRBV25-1
D: NA
size: NA
J: TRBJ2-5

CDR3: CASGLVPDGTGRLTEAFF
DNA: TGTGCTAGTGGTTTGGTTCCCGACGGGACAGGGAGGCTCACTGAAGCTTTCTTT
V: TRBV12-5
D: TRBD1
size: NA
J: TRBJ1-1

CDR3: CASSFAADGGYEQYF
DNA: TGTGCCAGTAGCTTCGCGGCCGATGGCGGTTACGAGCAGTACTTC
V: TRBV19
D: NA
size: NA
J: TRBJ2-7

CDR3: CASSYASGVDTQYF
DNA: TGTGCCAGCAGTTACGCTAGCGGGGTGGATACGCAGTATTTT
V: TRBV6-5
D: TRBD2
size: NA
J: TRBJ2-3

CDR3: CASSPTQNTEAFF
DNA: TGTGCCAGCTCACCCACACAGAACACTGAAGCTTTCTTT
V: TRBV18
D: NA
size: NA
J: TRBJ1-1

CDR3: CATRGQNDINYGYTF
DNA: TGTGCCACCAGGGGACAGAACGACATAAACTATGGCTACACCTTC
V: TRBV10-3
D: TRBD1
size: NA
J: TRBJ1-2

CDR3: CASSAQGREAFF
DNA: TGTGCCAGCAGCGCACAGGGGCGGGAAGCTTTCTTT
V: TRBV7-6
D: TRBD1
size: NA
J: TRBJ1-1

CDR3: CASSLLGQTLHF
DNA: TGTGCCAGCAGCTTACTGGGGCAAACCCTCCACTTT
V: TRBV11-2
D: NA
size: NA
J: TRBJ1-6

CDR3: CASSQDALVAEAFF
DNA: TGTGCCAGCAGCCAAGATGCCTTAGTCGCTGAAGCTTTCTTT
V: TRBV14
D: NA
size: NA
J: TRBJ1-1

CDR3: CASSMTVTNEKLFF
DNA: TGTGCCAGTAGTATGACAGTCACCAATGAAAAACTGTTTTTT
V: TRBV19
D: NA
size: NA
J: TRBJ1-4

CDR3: CASSLDGQLNTEAFF
DNA: TGTGCCAGCAGCTTAGATGGACAGCTGAACACTGAAGCTTTCTTT
V: TRBV11-2
D: NA
size: NA
J: TRBJ1-1

CDR3: CASSISGGDQPQHF
DNA: TGTGCCAGTAGTATATCGGGAGGGGATCAGCCCCAGCATTTT
V: TRBV19
D: NA
size: NA
J: TRBJ1-5

CDR3: CASSPQGAFGQTNEKLFF
DNA: TGTGCCAGCAGCCCTCAGGGGGCTTTTGGCCAGACTAATGAAAAACTGTTTTTT
V: TRBV6-2/TRBV6-3
D: TRBD1
size: many
J: TRBJ1-4

CDR3: CASSFSTTEAFF
DNA: TGCGCCAGCAGCTTCAGTACCACTGAAGCTTTCTTT
V: TRBV5-1
D: NA
size: NA
J: TRBJ1-1

CDR3: CASSLESGLAVDEQYF
DNA: TGTGCCAGCAGCTTAGAGTCGGGACTAGCGGTCGACGAGCAGTACTTC
V: TRBV7-6
D: TRBD2
size: NA
J: TRBJ2-7

CDR3: CAWSGRTVTDTQYF
DNA: TGTGCCTGGAGTGGGCGGACAGTAACGGATACGCAGTATTTT
V: TRBV30
D: NA
size: NA
J: TRBJ2-3

CDR3: CASSPAEQFF
DNA: TGTGCCAGCAGCCCCGCGGAGCAGTTCTTC
V: TRBV7-9
D: NA
size: NA
J: TRBJ2-1

CDR3: CASRPGLGLTRPYEQYF
DNA: TGTGCCAGCAGGCCGGGACTAGGGCTGACGCGACCCTACGAGCAGTACTTC
V: TRBV2
D: TRBD2
size: NA
J: TRBJ2-7

CDR3: CSASSRGVSGYEQYF
DNA: TGCAGTGCTAGTTCCCGCGGGGTCAGTGGCTACGAGCAGTACTTC
V: TRBV20-1
D: NA
size: NA
J: TRBJ2-7